This T cell receptor beta chain was observed in a study of regulatory T cells in long-lasting Graves disease. The count of this clonotype is one. Its cognate antigen is unknown. The germline gene is not matched at one end of the junction; a read error may be the cause. Regarding time point: newly diagnosed GD, antithyroid drugs for less than 3 months. The TCR library used RNA extracted from PBMCs. iRepertoire HTBI primers and Arm-PCR of CDR3 regions built TCR beta libraries. Study processing details: Identification across samples found 60 to 75 TRBV and 12 to 15 TRBJ segments. TCRdb processed the multiplex PCR reads anew with MiXCR; each CDR3 protein has one entry. The V and J calls shown here were made by TCRdb, not taken from the authors' results. The table shows about 240,000 distinct CDR3 sequences, with roughly 21% occurring only once. Study-level findings and limits: TRBV28, TRBJ1-2 and TRBJ2-5 were segments that persistent disease favored. Between persistent patients, 2,500 to 3,500 public clonotypes were shared, exceeding the approximately 990 shared between new patients.

The CDR3 has 12 residues. The germline gives CDR1 MNHNS, CDR2 SASEGT. This material consisted of peripheral blood mononuclear cells (PBMCs), taken at new diagnosis, from a patient treated with antithyroid drugs. This receptor was taken from a female donor with Graves disease. The V gene is TRBV6-1, the J gene TRBJ2-2, with D possibly TRBD1 on 6 matching bases. The CDR3 DNA reads as TGTACCAGCCAAACAGGGACCGGGGAGCTGTTTTTT. Translation: CTSQTGTGELFF.